This T cell receptor beta chain appears in the sequencing data of a study of cytomegalovirus exposure and HLA in healthy donors. Study information: HLA-typed donors were the source of 83 million or so unique TCRs held in an early data release. Genotyping showed about 80% of 300 to 450 donors falling in the Caucasian-associated ancestry cluster.

Study observations and caveats: Reports credit the classifier with highly specific, highly sensitive diagnosis of cytomegalovirus status. The investigators catalogued 164 TCR beta chains as cytomegalovirus-associated.

This clone was seen a few times. What it binds is unknown. Germline V gene sequence: CDR1 SNHLY, CDR2 FYNNEI. There are 13 residues in the CDR3. With V trimmed by 6 bases and J by 9 bases, 7 bases remained unmatched. Researchers ran the PCR with 60 Vbeta and 13 Jbeta primers. The method was immunoSEQ multiplex PCR; TCRdb's version includes in-frame clones alone and lacks a portion of them. The sample includes tens of thousands of clones, more than 70% of them seen just once. The chain combines TRBV2 with TRBJ1-5, with TRBD1 matching 8 bases. This receptor was taken from a woman aged 25 to 39 in good health and CMV-seropositive. What was sequenced was PBMCs. CDR3 sequence: CASRTGAGGPQHF. The CDR3 nucleotides read TGTGCCAGCAGGACAGGGGCCGGGGGGCCCCAGCATTTT.